A single sample gave rise to the 20 T cell receptor beta chains below, sequenced in a study of blood T cell repertoires in COVID-19. Sequenced by immunoSEQ multiplex PCR; TCRdb stores in-frame clones only, minus some. The repertoire has approximately 100,000 clones, 70% to 90% of them found once; the top ten carry around 3.1%. The material sequenced was peripheral blood. Every receptor here comes from a man aged 50 or older in a cohort sampled during active COVID-19.

This chain joins TRBV5-4 and TRBJ2-2, with D possibly TRBD2 on 6 matching bases. V was trimmed by 0 bases and J by 6 bases, leaving 9 bases between them. The CDR3 spans 14 residues. The germline CDR1 and CDR2 sequences are SGHNT and YYREEE (reference sequence). The CDR3 loop is CASSLGLEAGELFF. CDR3 sequence (DNA): TGTGCCAGCAGCTTGGGACTAGAGGCCGGGGAGCTGTTTTTT.

The chain combines TRBV28 with TRBJ2-6; 9 bases are a match to TRBD1. V lost 6 bases to trimming and J lost 0 bases; unmatched junction nucleotides: 9. The CDR3 loop spans 18 amino acids. Germline V lookup: CDR1 MDHEN, CDR2 SYDVKM. DNA for the CDR3: TGTGCCAGCAGCGCAGGGGGACAGGGAAGCTCTGGGGCCAACGTCCTGACTTTC. It encodes CASSAGGQGSSGANVLTF.

The rearrangement joins TRBV6-2 or TRBV6-3 to TRBJ2-3; 10 nucleotides line up with TRBD2. The germline V gene encodes CDR1 MNHEY and CDR2 SVGEGT. The CDR3 spans 19 residues. V dropped 2 bases and J dropped 0; count of bases not matched to a gene: 11. The CDR3 here is CASSYVFLAGDRSTDTQYF. Here the CDR3 DNA reads TGTGCCAGCAGTTACGTATTCCTAGCGGGGGACCGTAGCACAGATACGCAGTATTTT.

The V gene is TRBV12-3 or TRBV12-4, the J gene TRBJ2-7, with 8 bases fitting TRBD2. This CDR3 contains 12 residues. V shed 4 bases and J 9 bases; nucleotides not matched to a gene: 5. CDR3 nucleotides: TGTGCCAGCAGTTCGGGGGGGCCTCGGCAGTACTTC. It translates to CASSSGGPRQYF.

In this sample, this clone turned up once. The chain employs TRBV9 and TRBJ2-5; 10 bases match TRBD2. Germline CDR1 SGDLS, CDR2 YYNGEE. This CDR3 has 17 residues. The V and J ends lost 4 bases and 2 bases, in that order; junction bases with no gene match: 11. The CDR3 nucleotides read TGTGCCAGCAGCCCTGGCGGTAGCGGGGGGCTTCAAGAGACCCAGTACTTC. Its protein is CASSPGGSGGLQETQYF.

The chain employs TRBV19 and TRBJ1-5; weak D call: TRBD1 (6 bases). V lost 4 bases to trimming and J lost 7 bases, with 11 bases between them. The CDR3 consists of 13 residues. CDR1 is LNHDA, CDR2 SQIVND, per germline (reference sequence). CDR3 region: CASSTGQPQPQHF. In nucleotides, the CDR3 is TGTGCCAGTAGTACCGGACAGCCCCAGCCCCAGCATTTT.

This chain joins TRBV6-5 and TRBJ1-6, with D hard to call. V was pared by 4 bases and J by 9 bases, with 16 bases between. Germline V lookup: CDR1 MNHEY, CDR2 SVGAGI. The CDR3 has 15 residues. The CDR3 DNA reads TGTGCCAGCAGTTCCCTAACACGGCGGGGTTCACCCCTCCACTTT. Its protein is CASSSLTRRGSPLHF.

A single count supports this clone. The chain links TRBV28 to TRBJ2-7, with 11 positions matching TRBD2. CDR1 is MDHEN, CDR2 SYDVKM, per germline. With V trimmed by 9 bases and J by 1 base, 8 bases remained unmatched. The CDR3 sequence is 15 residues long. CDR3 nucleotide sequence: TGTGCCAGTTCCATTAGCGGGGGGGCTTCCTACGAGCAGTACGTC. Amino acid sequence: CASSISGGASYEQYV.

The genes are TRBV5-4 and TRBJ2-5; 7 nucleotides line up with TRBD1. The V segment lost 4 bases and the J segment 2 bases; nucleotides outside the gene matches: 5. Germline lookup yields CDR1 SGHNT and CDR2 YYREEE (reference sequence). The CDR3 totals 14 residues. CDR3 residues: CASSNDREQETQYF. Here the CDR3 DNA reads TGTGCCAGCAGCAACGACAGGGAACAAGAGACCCAGTACTTC.

The rearrangement joins TRBV7-8 to TRBJ2-7; 9 nucleotides match TRBD1. The germline V gene encodes CDR1 SGHVS and CDR2 FQNEAQ. The CDR3 is made up of 15 amino acids. Trimming at V came to 2 bases and at J to 6 bases, leaving 8 bases not matched to a gene. The CDR3 DNA reads as TGTGCCAGCAGCTTAAAGGACAGGGGAGGGGGCGAGCAGTACTTC. This translates into CASSLKDRGGGEQYF.

The V gene is TRBV9, the J gene TRBJ2-5; the D gene is possibly TRBD2 (5 bases). Germline-derived CDR1 and CDR2 are SGDLS and YYNGEE. The CDR3 runs 15 residues. The V and J ends lost 0 bases and 2 bases respectively, with 11 bases between them. Here the CDR3 reads CASSVGGPKQETQYF. In DNA, the CDR3 is TGTGCCAGCAGCGTAGGAGGGCCGAAACAAGAGACCCAGTACTTC.

The chain joins TRBV25-1 to TRBJ2-7, with unresolved D. The CDR3 has 15 amino acids. Trimming shortened V by 4 bases and J by 2 bases, and 15 bases separated the two germline ends. Germline V lookup: CDR1 MGHDK, CDR2 SYGVNS. The CDR3 sequence: CASSAPGSLPYEQYF. Written as DNA, the CDR3 is TGTGCCAGCAGTGCCCCGGGTAGTTTACCCTACGAGCAGTACTTC.

This clone was seen just once. The rearrangement joins TRBV18 to TRBJ2-5, with 7 positions matching TRBD1. The CDR3 runs to 15 residues. CDR1 is KGHSH, CDR2 LQKENI, per germline. Losses at the gene ends were 5 bases for V and 5 bases for J; bases not matched to a gene: 11. Here the CDR3 reads CASSKLQGLGETQYF. Written as DNA, the CDR3 is TGTGCCAGCTCAAAATTACAGGGGCTGGGGGAGACCCAGTACTTC.

This clone appeared a few times. The chain employs TRBV7-2 and TRBJ2-1; 9 nucleotides align to TRBD2. V shed 3 bases, J shed 8 bases, and the junction held 5 bases outside the gene matches. The length of the CDR3 is 14 residues. Germline CDR1 is SGHTA and CDR2 is FQGNSA. In DNA, the CDR3 is TGTGCCAGCAGCTTCGGGACTAGCTCCTATGAGCAGTTCTTC. Protein: CASSFGTSSYEQFF.

The rearrangement links TRBV4-3 to TRBJ2-3; 10 bases fit TRBD2. CDR3 size: 15 residues. CDR1 and CDR2 from the germline V gene are LGHNA and YSLEER. After removal of 4 bases from V and 8 bases from J, the junction contained 9 bases not matched to a gene. CDR3 nucleotide sequence: TGCGCCAGCAGCCCCGCCAGCGGGGGGGCCGTTACGCAGTATTTT. The encoded protein is CASSPASGGAVTQYF.

This chain joins TRBV28 and TRBJ2-7; 10 nucleotides agree with TRBD2. Germline V lookup: CDR1 MDHEN, CDR2 SYDVKM. The CDR3 extends over 15 amino acids. V trimming: 2 bases; J trimming: 2 bases; junction bases outside the gene matches: 3. The CDR3 protein is CASSLGSGGAYEQYF. Written as DNA, the CDR3 is TGTGCCAGCAGTTTAGGGAGCGGGGGGGCCTACGAGCAGTACTTC.

The V call is TRBV11-2, the J call TRBJ2-3; D is unclear. CDR1 SGHAT and CDR2 FQNNGV come from the germline V gene. Trimming removed 4 bases from V and 3 bases from J, with 5 bases in between. The length of the CDR3 is 12 residues. CDR3 bases: TGTGCCAGCAGCTCTAGGACAGATACGCAGTATTTT. This translates into CASSSRTDTQYF.

The chain couples TRBV5-1 to TRBJ1-3; D is uncertain. V dropped 0 bases and J dropped 4 bases, with 8 bases sitting between them. The CDR3 consists of 14 residues. Germline V gene data show CDR1 as SGHRS and CDR2 as YFSETQ. CDR3 residues: CASSLAEAGNTIYF. CDR3 nucleotide sequence: TGCGCCAGCAGCTTGGCTGAGGCCGGAAACACCATATATTTT. Full variable domain (rest looked up from reference TRBV5-1 and TRBJ1-3): KAGVTQTPRYLIKTRGQQVTLSCSPISGHRSVSWYQQTPGQGLQFLFEYFSETQRNKGNFPGRFSGRQFSNSRSEMNVSTLELGDSALYLCASSLAEAGNTIYFGEGSWLTVV.

The rearrangement uses TRBV18 and TRBJ2-2; D is perhaps TRBD1 (6 bases). This CDR3 has 13 amino acids. CDR1 is KGHSH, CDR2 LQKENI, per germline. With 3 bases removed from V and 5 bases from J, the gap between germline ends came to 7 bases. CDR3 sequence (DNA): TGTGCCAGCTCACCGCAGGGGACCGGGGAGCTGTTTTTT. Protein: CASSPQGTGELFF.

This clone was recorded once. The chain links TRBV6-2 or TRBV6-3 to TRBJ2-1, with D tentatively TRBD1 (5 bases). Germline lookup yields CDR1 MNHEY and CDR2 SVGEGT. Deletions cut 0 bases from V and 12 bases from J, with 12 bases between. CDR3 length: 13 amino acids. DNA of the CDR3: TGTGCCAGCAGTTACTCGATAGGGGAAACGCAGTTCTTC. Its protein is CASSYSIGETQFF.